The sequence of this T cell receptor (beta chain) was determined in a study of control samples from healthy donors and cancer patients. Produced via immunoSEQ multiplex PCR; TCRdb's table is partial and in-frame only. The sample has about 54,000 clones, around 97% seen once; the top ten hold around 1.9%. This clone was detected once. V was pared by 5 bases and J by 0 bases, with 11 bases between. This CDR3 is built from 15 residues. Germline values: CDR1 MNHEY, CDR2 SVGEGT. The sample was blood. This receptor was identified in a woman in her thirties in good health. The chain couples TRBV6-2 or TRBV6-3 to TRBJ2-1; a possible D gene is TRBD2 (5 bases). Written as DNA, the CDR3 is TGTGCCAGCAGTGCGGGCAGGAGCTCCTACAATGAGCAGTTCTTC. It codes for CASSAGRSSYNEQFF.